Shown below are 29 T cell receptor beta chains from a single sample sequenced in a study of early T cells in non-severe SARS-CoV-2 infection. One entry per CDR3 protein results from TCRdb running MiXCR on the 5' RACE reads. The repertoire holds around 83,000 distinct CDR3 sequences, approximately 12% seen once, with 3.5% to 5% in the top ten. This sample comprised whole blood, obtained at baseline. All receptors come from an adult who was a healthcare worker with PCR-confirmed SARS-CoV-2 infection or an uninfected control (not recorded which).

This clonotype was counted only a few times. The V call is TRBV5-1, the J call TRBJ2-7, with TRBD1 matching 10 bases. The germline gives CDR1 SGHRS, CDR2 YFSETQ. Trimming cost V 3 bases and J 2 bases; bases outside gene matches: 5. The CDR3 covers 15 residues. This CDR3 reads CASSYWDRGPYEQYF. The CDR3 DNA reads TGCGCCAGCAGCTACTGGGACAGGGGTCCCTACGAGCAGTACTTC.

There are a few counts of this clonotype. V is TRBV6-1 and J is TRBJ2-5; possible D gene TRBD1, 5 bases. The CDR3 contains 15 residues. V gave up 4 bases and J gave up 3 bases, with 15 bases separating them. Germline V lookup: CDR1 MNHNS, CDR2 SASEGT. This chain's CDR3 is CASSAQGAWEETQYF. In DNA form, the CDR3 reads TGTGCCAGCAGTGCCCAGGGTGCTTGGGAAGAGACCCAGTACTTC.

The CDR3 region has the DNA TGTGCCAGCAAAGGACCCGGCACAGATACGCAGTATTTT. It specifies CASKGPGTDTQYF. This rearrangement joins TRBV12-3 or TRBV12-4 to TRBJ2-3; D remains unclear. The V end was cut by 7 bases, the J end by 1 base, with 9 bases between. This CDR3 is 13 amino acids long.

The sample holds a few counts of this clonotype. The chain recombines TRBV20-1 with TRBJ2-7; 8 positions agree with TRBD2. CDR3 length: 15 residues. V was clipped by 2 bases and J by 3 bases; unmatched bases: 9. The germline CDR1 and CDR2 sequences are DFQATT and SNEGSKA (reference sequence). CDR3 nucleotides: TGCAGTGCTAGAATAGGGAGCGGGGGCAACTACGAGCAGTACTTC. The encoded protein is CSARIGSGGNYEQYF.

Only a few counts were recorded for this clonotype. V and J are TRBV12-3 or TRBV12-4 and TRBJ1-2; weak D call: TRBD1 (5 bases). The CDR3 is 14 amino acids. V lost 3 bases and J 6 bases, leaving 14 bases between the germline ends. The CDR3 DNA reads as TGTGCCAGCAGTTTCTTCCCAGGGTTCGATGGCTACACCTTC. Translating it yields CASSFFPGFDGYTF.

V and J are TRBV27 and TRBJ1-2; D uncertain. The germline V and J ends were trimmed by 5 bases and 0 bases, with 7 bases remaining between them. CDR1 is MNHEY, CDR2 SMNVEV, per germline (reference sequence). The CDR3 sequence is 13 residues long. The chain's CDR3 is CASSHRTNYGYTF. The CDR3 DNA follows: TGTGCCAGCAGTCACAGAACTAACTATGGCTACACCTTC.

The J gene is TRBJ1-6, the V gene TRBV11-3, with a possible D match to TRBD1 (5 bases). In germline, CDR1 is SGHNT, CDR2 YENEEA. Deletions cut 3 bases from V and 0 bases from J, with 15 bases between. This CDR3 contains 18 residues. CDR3 DNA: TGTGCCAGCAGCTTCAAGACAGTCGCTAGCTCCTATAATTCACCCCTCCACTTT. It translates to CASSFKTVASSYNSPLHF.

The rearrangement links TRBV24-1 to TRBJ2-3, with a possible D match to TRBD1 (7 bases). This CDR3 is built from 18 residues. The ends were cut back, 3 bases at V and 6 bases at J, with 24 bases in the middle. Germline V CDR1 and CDR2: KGHDR, SFDVKD. CDR3 nucleotides: TGTGCCACCAGTGATCCCTCGGGGGACAGCTCCTCCCTGGATACGCAGTATTTT. This gives the protein CATSDPSGDSSSLDTQYF.

The CDR3 region is CASSLGGQGYYGYTF. DNA for the CDR3: TGTGCCAGCAGCTTGGGCGGACAGGGGTACTATGGCTACACCTTC. The chain carries TRBV5-6 and TRBJ1-2; 9 bases line up with TRBD1. There are 15 residues in the CDR3. CDR1 and CDR2 (germline): SGHDT, YYEEEE. J gave up 3 bases and V 0 bases, and 3 bases lay outside the gene matches.

A few counts support this clonotype. J is TRBJ2-3 and V is TRBV6-5; either TRBD1 or TRBD2 may supply D (5 bases each). The CDR3 totals 13 residues. Looked up from germline, CDR1 is MNHEY and CDR2 is SVGAGI. V lost 7 bases to trimming and J lost 11 bases, with 19 bases between them. CDR3: CASNVLGRDQQYF. The CDR3, as DNA: TGTGCCAGCAACGTTCTTGGCAGGGACCAGCAGTATTTT.

This clonotype was observed many times. The J gene is TRBJ2-1, the V gene TRBV6-5, with TRBD1 matching 9 bases. V shed 7 bases, J shed 5 bases, and the junction held 6 bases outside the gene matches. The CDR3 length is 14 residues. Germline assignment: CDR1 MNHEY and CDR2 SVGAGI. The CDR3 sequence is CASNVGQGNNEQFF. In nucleotides, the CDR3 is TGTGCCAGCAATGTGGGACAGGGTAACAATGAGCAGTTCTTC.

The chain employs TRBV19 and TRBJ1-2; 7 nucleotides agree with TRBD1. Germline lookup yields CDR1 LNHDA and CDR2 SQIVND (reference sequence). Trimming took 3 bases from V and 8 from J; bases not matched to a gene: 6. CDR3 length: 13 amino acids. CDR3: CASSITQGSGYTF. CDR3 bases: TGTGCCAGTAGTATTACACAGGGGTCCGGCTACACCTTC.

This clonotype was found a few times. The rearrangement joins TRBV27 to TRBJ2-2; D remains unclear. The CDR3 sequence is 15 residues long. CDR1 and CDR2 from the germline V gene are MNHEY and SMNVEV (reference sequence). V shed 2 bases and J shed 2 bases, with 9 bases lying between them. The CDR3 here is CASSLAGLNTGELFF. CDR3 DNA sequence: TGTGCCAGCAGTTTAGCAGGATTAAACACCGGGGAGCTGTTTTTT.

This clonotype was counted a few times. V gene TRBV4-1 combines with J gene TRBJ2-3, with D perhaps assigned TRBD1 or TRBD2 (6 bases each). Germline V gene sequence: CDR1 MGHRA, CDR2 YSYEKL. The length of the CDR3 is 15 residues. V dropped 4 bases and J dropped 5 bases, with 16 bases sitting between them. As DNA, the CDR3 is TGCGCCAGCAGCCTTTCTTACGGGGGACAAGATACGCAGTATTTT. Protein: CASSLSYGGQDTQYF.

The chain uses TRBV19 and TRBJ2-3; TRBD2 might be the D (6 bases). The CDR3 runs to 15 residues. Germline assignment: CDR1 LNHDA and CDR2 SQIVND (reference sequence). With 5 bases removed from V and 1 base from J, the gap between germline ends came to 13 bases. For the CDR3, the DNA is TGTGCCAGTAGTCAATCGGGACTCGGCACAGATACGCAGTATTTT. It codes for CASSQSGLGTDTQYF.

This clonotype was seen repeatedly, ten times or more. The chain carries TRBV3-1 and TRBJ2-3; tentative D call: TRBD2 (6 bases). Trimming stripped 2 bases from V and 6 bases from J, with 12 bases between. The V gene's germline CDR1 is LGHDT and CDR2 YNNKEL (reference sequence). The CDR3 has 14 residues. The DNA of the CDR3 is TGTGCCAGCAGCCAACGGGGCGGGATGGATACGCAGTATTTT. Translating gives CASSQRGGMDTQYF.

This rearrangement joins TRBV7-6 to TRBJ1-1; TRBD1 matches 7 bases. This CDR3 has 14 amino acids. Germline CDR1 SGHVS, CDR2 FNYEAQ. Trimming cost V 5 bases and J 1 base; bases outside gene matches: 4. The CDR3 loop reads CASSAYRGNTEAFF. As DNA, the CDR3 is TGTGCCAGCAGCGCGTACAGGGGGAACACTGAAGCTTTCTTT.

On this clonotype: A junction end diverges from the germline sequence, so it may reflect a read error. The V call is TRBV3-1, the J call TRBJ2-7; D perhaps matches TRBD1 (6 bases). CDR3 size: 13 residues. Germline CDR1 is LGHDT and CDR2 is YNNKEL (reference sequence). CDR3 DNA: TGTGCCAGCAGCCGTTCCCGGGACACCGAGCAGTGCTTC. The encoded protein is CASSRSRDTEQCF.

The chain carries TRBV11-3 and TRBJ1-1, with unresolved D. The CDR3 extends over 14 amino acids. Germline-derived CDR1 and CDR2 are SGHNT and YENEEA. V was pared by 2 bases and J by 13 bases, with 20 bases between. CDR3 residues: CASSLPPRDRVVFF. The CDR3 nucleotides read TGTGCCAGCAGCTTACCCCCCCGGGATCGGGTGGTTTTCTTT.

This clonotype showed up just a few times. V and J are TRBV10-2 and TRBJ1-1; no firm D call. In germline, CDR1 is WSHSY, CDR2 SAAADI. CDR3 length: 13 residues. Deletions cut 0 bases from V and 5 bases from J, with 7 bases between. CDR3 protein: CASSESGGTEAFF. The CDR3 DNA is TGCGCCAGCAGTGAGTCCGGAGGGACTGAAGCTTTCTTT.

This clonotype was seen a handful of times. This sequence joins TRBV28 and TRBJ1-6, with D tentatively TRBD1 (6 bases). CDR1 and CDR2 (germline): MDHEN, SYDVKM. Trimming removed 5 bases at V and 1 base at J, with 9 bases between. The CDR3 is 15 amino acids. CDR3: CASSPGQSYNSPLHF. The CDR3 region has the DNA TGTGCCAGCAGTCCAGGACAGTCCTATAATTCACCCCTCCACTTT.

This chain uses TRBV5-4 with TRBJ2-6, with 9 bases fitting TRBD1. This CDR3 spans 16 amino acids. Germline-derived CDR1 and CDR2 are SGHNT and YYREEE (reference sequence). V was pared by 3 bases and J by 2 bases, with 3 bases of the junction left unmatched. The CDR3 sequence: CASSWGDRAGANVLTF. The CDR3 DNA reads as TGTGCCAGCAGCTGGGGGGACAGGGCTGGGGCCAACGTCCTGACTTTC.

The gene calls are TRBV28 and TRBJ2-7, with D unresolved. The germline V gene has CDR1 MDHEN and CDR2 SYDVKM. The V end was cut by 4 bases, the J end by 1 base, with 14 bases between. The CDR3 loop spans 15 amino acids. The CDR3 is CASSSDRTQSYEQYF. CDR3 DNA: TGTGCCAGCAGTTCGGACCGGACCCAATCCTACGAGCAGTACTTC.

This clonotype was counted between two and nine times. The chain combines TRBV5-4 with TRBJ2-5; no definite D call. The germline V gene encodes CDR1 SGHNT and CDR2 YYREEE (reference sequence). V shed 1 base and J shed 1 base, with 8 bases lying between them. The CDR3 is 14 amino acids. CDR3 residues: CASSLPRSQETQYF. CDR3 DNA sequence: TGTGCCAGCAGCTTGCCCAGAAGCCAAGAGACCCAGTACTTC.

The V and J genes are TRBV7-2 and TRBJ1-6; D gene ambiguous. Germline V gives CDR1 SGHTA, CDR2 FQGNSA. V shed 3 bases and J shed 8 bases, with 17 bases lying between them. The CDR3 has 16 amino acids. The CDR3 sequence: CASSFGTSTWDSPLHF. The DNA of the CDR3 is TGTGCCAGCAGCTTCGGCACCTCGACCTGGGATTCACCCCTCCACTTT. Drawing the rest from reference TRBV7-2 and TRBJ1-6, the complete variable domain is GAGVSQSPSNKVTEKGKDVELRCDPISGHTALYWYRQSLGQGLEFLIYFQGNSAPDKSGLPSDRFSAERTGGSVSTLTIQRTQQEDSAVYLCASSFGTSTWDSPLHFGNGTRLTVT.

This clonotype was observed a few times. V gene TRBV5-1 combines with J gene TRBJ2-1; D gene unclear. V lost 5 bases, J lost 10 bases, and 13 bases lay in between. Looked up from germline, CDR1 is SGHRS and CDR2 is YFSETQ. This CDR3 comprises 12 residues. The CDR3 DNA sequence: TGCGCCAGCAGGTTCGGTGCTGGGGAGCAGTTCTTC. It yields the protein CASRFGAGEQFF.

This clonotype was seen a few times. The genes are TRBV5-4 and TRBJ2-2, with D hard to call. V gave up 7 bases and J gave up 1 base, with 14 bases separating them. The CDR3 covers 15 residues. CDR1 and CDR2 from the germline V gene are SGHNT and YYREEE (reference sequence). This CDR3 reads CASSHAGKNTGELFF. The CDR3 nucleotides read TGTGCCAGCTCCCATGCAGGAAAGAACACCGGGGAGCTGTTTTTT.

The chain has TRBV24-1 and TRBJ2-1; a weak D match, TRBD2 (5 bases). This CDR3 is built from 13 residues. CDR1 KGHDR and CDR2 SFDVKD come from the germline V gene. Between the trimmed V and J ends, which lost 6 bases and 2 bases, there was a span of 7 bases. The CDR3 here is CATSTGTYNEQFF. The CDR3 DNA is TGTGCCACCAGTACGGGAACCTACAATGAGCAGTTCTTC.

This clonotype came up a few times. The V and J genes are TRBV6-2 or TRBV6-3 and TRBJ2-2; D unresolved. The germline V and J ends were trimmed by 10 bases and 0 bases, with 18 bases remaining between them. The CDR3 totals 16 residues. Germline CDR1 and CDR2: MNHEY and SVGEGT. CDR3 nucleotides: TGTGCCACCTCCCTTAGATCTCTATCGAACACCGGGGAGCTGTTTTTT. It is translated as CATSLRSLSNTGELFF.